These 3 T cell receptor beta chains were sequenced from one sample in a study of CD4 T cells in relation to SARS-CoV-2 and coronaviruses. Assay used: immunoSEQ multiplex PCR; TCRdb lists only in-frame clones, some missing. The repertoire holds about 36,000 clones, roughly four fifths seen once, with 5.5% to 7% in the top ten. These receptors are not linked to any known antigen. Source material: naive CD4+ T cells from PBMCs, cultured in vitro. Subset denoted: naive CD4+ T cells isolated by negative enrichment. The receptors were sampled from an adult with COVID-19.

This clone occurred once. V and J are TRBV7-2 and TRBJ2-3; 10 bases match TRBD2. Germline V CDR1 and CDR2: SGHTA, FQGNSA. The junction had 5 bases not matched to a gene; V was cut back by 5 bases and J by 0 bases. The CDR3 loop spans 16 amino acids. The CDR3 protein is CASSAQTSGSTDTQYF. CDR3 nucleotides: TGTGCCAGCAGCGCTCAGACTAGCGGGAGCACAGATACGCAGTATTTT.

The V gene is TRBV15, the J gene TRBJ1-5; D not certain. CDR3 size: 14 residues. Trimming took 0 bases from V and 5 from J, leaving 8 bases between them. Germline V gene sequence: CDR1 LNHNV, CDR2 YYDKDF (reference sequence). The CDR3 coding sequence is TGTGCCACCAGCAGAGATCTGGCCGATCAGCCCCAGCATTTT. As protein: CATSRDLADQPQHF.

The chain joins TRBV18 to TRBJ2-5; a weak D match, TRBD1 (6 bases). The CDR3 runs 14 residues. Trimming cost V 4 bases and J 0 bases, with 9 bases left between them. Germline V CDR1 and CDR2: KGHSH, LQKENI. The CDR3 reads CASSLRQDQETQYF. Here the CDR3 DNA reads TGTGCCAGCTCACTACGACAGGACCAAGAGACCCAGTACTTC.